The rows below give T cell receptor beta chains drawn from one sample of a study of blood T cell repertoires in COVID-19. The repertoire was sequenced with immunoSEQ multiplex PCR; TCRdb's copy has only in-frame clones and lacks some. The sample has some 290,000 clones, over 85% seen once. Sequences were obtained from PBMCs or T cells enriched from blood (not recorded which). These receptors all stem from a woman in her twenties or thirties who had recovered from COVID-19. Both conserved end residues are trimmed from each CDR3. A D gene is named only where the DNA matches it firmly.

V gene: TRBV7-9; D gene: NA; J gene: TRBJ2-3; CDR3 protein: ASSLEVTESTDTQY
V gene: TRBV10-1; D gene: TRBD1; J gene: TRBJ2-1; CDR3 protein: ASSGFRDSTSDEQF
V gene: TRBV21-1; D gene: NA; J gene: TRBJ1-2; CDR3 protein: ASSAIQGAYGYT
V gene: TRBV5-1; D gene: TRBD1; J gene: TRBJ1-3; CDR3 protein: ASSSGGQGGGNTIY
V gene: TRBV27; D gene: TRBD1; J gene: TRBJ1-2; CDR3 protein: ASPETGVGYGYT
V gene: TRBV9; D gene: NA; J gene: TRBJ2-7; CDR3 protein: ASSVAGEATEQY
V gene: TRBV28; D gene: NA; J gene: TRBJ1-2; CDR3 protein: ASSLELRPAYGYT
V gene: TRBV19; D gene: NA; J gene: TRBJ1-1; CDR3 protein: ASSISGSGNTEAF
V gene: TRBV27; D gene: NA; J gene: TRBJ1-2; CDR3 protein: ASRRTLNYGYT
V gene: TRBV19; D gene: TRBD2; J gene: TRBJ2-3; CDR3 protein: ASSIWGLAGEDTQY
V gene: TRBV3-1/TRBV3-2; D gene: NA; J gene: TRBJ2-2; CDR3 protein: ASSQPGTGELF
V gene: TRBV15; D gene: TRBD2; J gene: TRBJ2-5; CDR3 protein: ATSRGRTSGGVETQY
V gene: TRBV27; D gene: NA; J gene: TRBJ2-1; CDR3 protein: ASSFIGGSYNEQF
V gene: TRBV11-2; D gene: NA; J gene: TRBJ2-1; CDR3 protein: ASSLVYRANEQF
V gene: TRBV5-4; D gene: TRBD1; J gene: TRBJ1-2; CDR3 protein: ASSLAGTGVGYT
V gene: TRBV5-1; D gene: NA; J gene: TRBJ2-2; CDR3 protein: ASKRVGNTGELF
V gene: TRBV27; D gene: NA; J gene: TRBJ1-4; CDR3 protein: ASSFLGGGDEKLF
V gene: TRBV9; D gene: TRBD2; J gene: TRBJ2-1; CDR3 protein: ASSVRGLAGPYSYNEQF
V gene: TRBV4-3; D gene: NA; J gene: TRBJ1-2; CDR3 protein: ASSHTHSLSYGYT
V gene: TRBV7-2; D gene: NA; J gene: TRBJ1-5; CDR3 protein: ASSLVSGDGNQPQH
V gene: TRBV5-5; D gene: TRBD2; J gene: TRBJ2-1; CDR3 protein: ASSQGLVVGEQF
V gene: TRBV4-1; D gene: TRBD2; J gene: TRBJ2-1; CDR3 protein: ASSQVDPGLAVLDEQF
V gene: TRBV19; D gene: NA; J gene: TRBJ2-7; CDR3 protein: ASSFQGNEQY
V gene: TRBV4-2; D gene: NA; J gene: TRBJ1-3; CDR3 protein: ASSPQWTQADTIY
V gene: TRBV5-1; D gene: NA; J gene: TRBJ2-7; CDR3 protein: ASSLQAASYEQY
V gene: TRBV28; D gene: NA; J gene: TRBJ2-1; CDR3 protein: ASRLTGSRGNEQF
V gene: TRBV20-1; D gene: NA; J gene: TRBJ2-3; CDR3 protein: SASLGLTLGDTQY
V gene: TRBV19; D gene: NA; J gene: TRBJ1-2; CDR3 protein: ASSFVGLRGYT
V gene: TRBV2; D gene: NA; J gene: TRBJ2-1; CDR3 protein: ASMIADGQF
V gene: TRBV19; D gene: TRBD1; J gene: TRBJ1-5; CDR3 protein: ASSSDRGWSQPQH
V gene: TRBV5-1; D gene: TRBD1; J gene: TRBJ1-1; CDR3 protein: ASSRGQDPNTEAF
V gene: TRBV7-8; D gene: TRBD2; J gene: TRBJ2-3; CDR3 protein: ASRSSRVDGAGERRDTQY
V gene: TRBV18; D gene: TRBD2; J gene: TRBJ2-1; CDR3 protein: ASSPTAGGGNEQF
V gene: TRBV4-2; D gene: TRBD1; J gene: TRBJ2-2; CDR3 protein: ASSQGDRGHTGELF
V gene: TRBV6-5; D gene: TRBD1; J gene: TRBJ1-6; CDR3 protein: ASSYGQGSSPLH
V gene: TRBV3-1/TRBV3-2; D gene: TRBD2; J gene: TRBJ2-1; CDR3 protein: ASSQILQHRFSGRTLKRYNEQF
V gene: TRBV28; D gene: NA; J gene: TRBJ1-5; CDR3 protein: ASSLEGGVQPQH
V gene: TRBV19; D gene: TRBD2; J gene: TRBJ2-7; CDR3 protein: ASSITSGVYEQY
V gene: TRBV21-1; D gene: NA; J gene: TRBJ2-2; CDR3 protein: ASSKRWCGGSGHRGAV
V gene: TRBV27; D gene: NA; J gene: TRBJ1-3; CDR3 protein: ASSFKGISFRGQY
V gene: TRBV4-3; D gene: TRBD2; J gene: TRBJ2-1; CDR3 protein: ASSQDPPGLAGGQF
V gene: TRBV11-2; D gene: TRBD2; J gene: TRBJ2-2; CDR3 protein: ASSLIGGSANTGELF